This T cell receptor (beta chain) was captured in a study of T cell responses to AZD1222 COVID-19 vaccine (dated by TCRdb to about 2021). In the study overall: TCR sequencing was performed for approximately 240 trial participants, of whom approximately 200 were given two doses of AZD1222 and some 25 were given two doses of MenACWY control vaccine. Trial participants were enrolled into age subgroups of 18-55, 56-69 and 70-plus years, which contained about 160, 30 and 59 TCR-sequenced participants, respectively.

In the paper's terms, the time point label means: baseline before first vaccination. What the treatment or condition label conveys for this sample: meningococcal conjugate vaccine given as trial control. Vaccinee samples were obtained from the UK trials COV001 and COV002, which included a single-blind randomized controlled phase 2/3 trial of AZD1222 (ChAdOx1 nCoV-19) in healthy adults. For TCRbeta chain sequencing, PBMC samples were collected from trial participants at day 0 and at day 28 after the second dose. From cysteine to phenylalanine, the CDR3 is 13 amino acids long. The only DNA kept is the CDR3, 39 bases in frame from the first base. The germline V gene (reference sequence) provides CDR1 MNHNY and CDR2 SVGAGI. V is cut by 6 bases and J by 9 bases, and the space between the germline ends is 15 bases. A word on this clone: Its antigen remains unidentified. No much larger clone exists at a distance of one base, and base qualities are not known.

The study at large found these results: Reportedly, almost half of the unique spike-specific TCRs recognized epitopes lying outside the regions that are mutated in the B.1.351 and B.1.1.7 variants. No day 14 peak-response samples were available, so repertoires were characterized only after the peak T cell response. In the small 56-69-year group, the increase in depth fell short of significance, most likely because of low power. The vaccine-associated CD4 TCRs covered the entire spike protein, and the dominant responses fell in regions 160-218 and 743-854. Most participants were white British and females outnumbered males, and the authors suggested that clonal diversity may have been underestimated. Spike-specific TCR breadth and depth rose significantly after two AZD1222 doses compared with day 0 and with MenACWY recipients. Conclusions about previously exposed vaccinees were limited because only a handful of AZD1222 recipients were SARS-CoV-2 seropositive at baseline.

The CDR3 regions of human TCRbeta chains were analyzed by immunosequencing. As for the authors' bioinformatics: TCRs in the repertoires were matched against a reference library of SARS-CoV-2-specific TCRs that had been generated with the MIRA antigen-specificity platform. Breadth was defined as the fraction of unique TCRs that were SARS-CoV-2-associated, and depth was defined as the fraction of total T cells that were SARS-CoV-2-associated. Each spike-specific TCR was assigned to its reactive spike region and to a CD4 or CD8 class using the MIRA data. Log10-transformed breadth and depth values were compared by one-way ANOVA with Sidak's multiple comparisons tests. This immuneACCESS table, as held by TCRdb, lists in-frame sequences with V and J called but not all clones. Of the missing ones, under half trace to an unresolved V gene in checked studies; the others have no known cause. V, J and clone size reflect that table, while D and trimming were determined from the DNA. This sample is represented by some 90,000 clones; around nine tenths of them were singletons. The top ten constitute 5.2% of the sample.

This sample comprised peripheral blood, obtained on day 0 of MenACWY control vaccination. The receptor's source is an adult in good health. This sequence uses TRBV6-6 and TRBJ1-5, with the D gene too uncertain to name. The CDR3 protein is CASSPGYGRPQHF. DNA sequence: TGTGCCAGCAGCCCGGGGTACGGCAGGCCCCAGCATTTT.